The sequence of this T cell receptor beta chain was determined in a study of B cell selection in AIRE deficiency. Study-level results: CDR3s were shorter in shared Treg sequences, reflecting few non-templated nucleotide insertions. About 30.6% of healthy-donor shared Treg TCRbeta sequences appeared in patient Tconv cells.

About this clone itself: As yet, its antigen is unknown.

The regulatory T cell sort gate was CD4+CD25hiCD127low/negative. Using immunoSEQ multiplex PCR, the repertoire was profiled, and TCRdb retains in-frame clones only, with some absent. This table holds 13,000 to 15,000 clones, 90% to 95% found once. J was trimmed by 3 bases and V by 7 bases; bases with no gene match: 14. CDR1 and CDR2 (germline): MDHEN, SYDVKM. The CDR3 has 16 amino acids. The chain carries TRBV28 and TRBJ1-2, with 7 bases fitting TRBD1. Input material: Tregs sorted from PBMCs. The sequence derives from a human donor with AIRE deficiency. For the CDR3, the DNA is TGTGCCAGCACCGGAGGGGGACAGACCCGCTACTATGGCTACACCTTC. Encoded protein: CASTGGGQTRYYGYTF.